A selection of T cell receptor beta chains follows, all from one sample in a study of blood T cell repertoires in COVID-19. Libraries were prepared by immunoSEQ multiplex PCR; TCRdb keeps only in-frame clonotypes and omits some of them. The data hold approximately 290,000 clones, with around 90% observed a single time. The sequenced sample was peripheral blood. The receptors come from a man aged 18 to 29 with active or convalescent COVID-19. Both conserved end residues are part of each CDR3. A D gene is named only where the DNA matches it firmly. Clone size, where shown, is once, few, many, or a class for clones that have expanded.

TRBV2	once	TRBJ2-1	TRBD2	TGTGCCAGCAGTGCTGTTGGACTAGCTTACAATGAGCAGTTCTTC	CASSAVGLAYNEQFF
TRBV7-8	.	TRBJ2-7	TRBD1	TGTGCCAGCAGCTCCATATGGGGACAGACTTACGAGCAGTACTTC	CASSSIWGQTYEQYF
TRBV6-5	.	TRBJ2-2	.	TGTGCCAGCAGTCCGGGAGATTCGACCGGGGAGCTGTTTTTT	CASSPGDSTGELFF
TRBV29-1	.	TRBJ1-1	.	TGCAGCGTTGATAGCTGGGGAGGGAGCACTGAAGCTTTCTTT	CSVDSWGGSTEAFF
TRBV10-3	.	TRBJ2-7	TRBD1	TGTGCCACGGGACAGGGGGTACGGGTCCCCTACGAGCAGTACTTC	CATGQGVRVPYEQYF
TRBV3-1/TRBV3-2	.	TRBJ1-3	.	TGTGCCAGCAGCCAAAGACTGGACTCTGGAAACACCATATATTTT	CASSQRLDSGNTIYF
TRBV7-8	.	TRBJ2-2	TRBD2	TGTGCCAGCAGCTTAGCGCTGCTAGCGGGGGGGATCCGAGAGACCGGGGAGCTGTTTTTT	CASSLALLAGGIRETGELFF
TRBV29-1	.	TRBJ1-5	TRBD1	TGCAGCGTAGCGACAGGGAATAGCAATCAGCCCCAGCATTTT	CSVATGNSNQPQHF
TRBV12-3/TRBV12-4	once	TRBJ1-4	TRBD1	TGTGCCAGCACGGGACAGTTAAATGAAAAACTGTTTTTT	CASTGQLNEKLFF
TRBV6-5	.	TRBJ1-1	.	TGTGCCAGCTTAAACGGTGGGGGGTACACTGAAGCTTTCTTT	CASLNGGGYTEAFF